This TCR beta chain derives from a study of blood T cells in healthy people across ages. V shed 4 bases and J shed 5 bases, with 12 bases lying between them. There are 14 residues in the CDR3. Germline loops: CDR1 SGHRS, CDR2 YFSETQ. Combining a sample-barcoded 5' primer with a J-beta primer mix, a second PCR ran for about 7 to 12 cycles. One entry per CDR3 protein results from TCRdb running MiXCR on the 5' RACE reads. The table includes 750,000 to 1,000,000 distinct CDR3 sequences, roughly 28% detected once. Another study also made use of these data, one on T cells of mothers and their children.

This rearrangement joins TRBV5-1 to TRBJ2-2; no clear D. The sequence was collected from a woman between 40 and 50 years old in good health. Sequencing was carried out using blood. CDR3 sequence reads: CASSQNLGTGELFF. The DNA for the CDR3 is TGCGCCAGCAGCCAAAATCTAGGGACCGGGGAGCTGTTTTTT.